The source of this T cell receptor beta chain is a study of blood T cell repertoires in COVID-19 (dated by TCRdb to about 2020). Regarding the research as a whole: Samples covering the acute and convalescent phases of COVID-19 were provided by collaborators in the United States, Italy and Spain. The samples were drawn from the first 160 participants of the ongoing ImmuneRACE study and from 1,254 subjects provided by 6 global collaborators. HLA class I and class II types, where available, came from metadata supplied by the sample provider rather than from assay-based typing. The dataset comprised deeply sampled blood TCRbeta repertoires from subjects exposed to, actively infected with, or recovered from COVID-19. The repertoires were made available in a free public database intended to serve as a resource for research on the immune response to SARS-CoV-2. The prospective study material was composed of cDNA or gDNA derived from T cells, B-cell-depleted T cells, or PBMCs. Nearly every sample came with metadata listing a de-identified subject ID, COVID-19 status, age in years and sex.

Cut back by 6 bases and 7 bases, the V and J ends lie 11 bases apart. The CDR3 covers 11 residues, taking in both the cysteine and the phenylalanine. CDR3 DNA only is kept here, 33 bases in frame from base 1. Based on the germline V gene (reference sequence), the CDR1 and CDR2 sequences are DFQATT and SNEGSKA. TCRbeta CDR3 regions were amplified from genomic DNA using the immunoSEQ Assay, a bias-controlled multiplex PCR. From the authors' description of their analysis: Nucleated cell counts per sample were estimated from amplification of reference gene primers within the assay. Sequence reads were collapsed and filtered to measure the absolute abundance of every unique TCRbeta CDR3 rearrangement. For each sample, productive Simpson clonality was calculated by taking the square root of Simpson's diversity index across productive rearrangements. Imported from immuneACCESS, the table was reduced by TCRdb to in-frame sequences with V and J called. These copies leave out some clones; in studies compared against another copy, an unresolved V gene accounts for under half, and the cause of the remainder is not known. V and J calls and clone size are as listed in that table; D and trimming were resolved from the DNA. For this sample there are around 50,000 clones; over 65% appear just once. The ten biggest clones cover about 5.8% of the sample.

Note on this clone: Its antigen is not yet known. Base-call qualities are not available, and no considerably larger clone is one nucleotide away.

General conclusions and limits of the study: The amount of clinical and demographic metadata varied by source and participant and was provided uncurated.

Whole blood was collected in K2EDTA tubes by collaborating institutions according to the institutions' own protocols. Collaborator samples were shipped for TCRbeta analysis as frozen whole blood, isolated PBMCs, or DNA extracted from either sample type. The sequenced sample was peripheral blood. The sequence was obtained from a human donor in a cohort sampled during active COVID-19. This receptor chain uses TRBV20-1 and TRBJ2-3; D gene: possibly TRBD1, on 5 matching bases. This receptor carries the CDR3 CSARASNTQYF. The nucleotide sequence is TGCAGTGCCAGGGCGTCAAATACGCAGTATTTT.